Described below is a single T cell receptor (beta chain) sequence and its context. This entry is derived from a study of blood T cell repertoires in COVID-19. At the level of the study: Acute and convalescent COVID-19 samples came from the United States, Italy and Spain. The analysed material was cDNA or gDNA that came from T cells, B-cell-depleted T cells, or PBMCs.

In the original workflow: The assay estimated nucleated cells by amplifying reference gene primers. Using immunoSEQ multiplex PCR, the repertoire was profiled, and TCRdb retains in-frame clones only, with some absent. V and J calls plus clone size are reproduced from that table; the DNA served to infer D and trimming. Of tens of thousands of clones listed, 79% were seen once; the top ten hold around 10%. The V end lost 1 base, the J end lost 4 bases, and 13 bases lay between the germline ends. The CDR3 is made up of 15 amino acids. Germline V gene sequence: CDR1 MNHNS, CDR2 SASEGT. The V gene is TRBV6-1, the J gene TRBJ1-1; D gene ambiguous. The source is a man in his 70s with acute or convalescent COVID-19. Sequencing was performed on peripheral blood. CDR3 sequence (DNA): TGTGCCAGCAGTGAAGTTAGAGGGAGAATCACTGAAGCTTTCTTT. Residues: CASSEVRGRITEAFF.